This TCR beta chain was identified in a study of blood T cell repertoires in COVID-19 (dated by TCRdb to the early 2020s). Study-wide context: The collaborator samples originated in the United States, Italy and Spain and spanned the acute and convalescent phases of COVID-19. A freely available public database, intended as a resource for researchers studying the immune response to SARS-CoV-2, is where the repertoires were released. The dataset comprised deeply sampled blood TCRbeta repertoires from subjects exposed to, actively infected with, or recovered from COVID-19. Sample metadata almost always included a de-identified subject ID, COVID-19 status, age in years and sex. Where available, HLA class I and class II types were taken from metadata supplied by the sample provider and were not determined by assay-based typing. The prospective study material was composed of cDNA or gDNA derived from T cells, B-cell-depleted T cells, or PBMCs. Samples came from the ongoing ImmuneRACE study (first 160 participants) plus 1,254 subjects from 6 global collaborators. The study at large found these results: The quantity of clinical and demographic metadata differed by source and by participant and was supplied without curation.

A word on this clone: Its antigen remains unidentified. No much larger clone is present one base from it, and per-base qualities are unavailable.

From its cysteine to its phenylalanine, the CDR3 spans 14 amino acids. The CDR3 DNA has 42 bases and is translated from base 1. Compared with germline, V lacks 11 bases and J lacks 4 bases; bases without a gene match: 4. Via the germline V gene, CDR1 is SNHLY and CDR2 FYNNEI. Enrolling through a virtual design, the prospective study's participants ranged in age from roughly 18 to 89 years and lived across 24 United States geographic areas. In the prospective study, cohorts were assigned on the basis of participant-reported clinical history obtained from a screening survey and a study questionnaire. Exposed participants had been in contact with someone with a PCR-confirmed or clinician-diagnosed COVID-19 case within 2 weeks of study entry. Mobile phlebotomists in the prospective study collected whole blood, serum and a nasopharyngeal or oropharyngeal swab from every participant. Participants in the prospective study had the option to provide additional blood draws and questionnaires over a roughly 2-month period. Blood samples from the prospective study were shipped frozen or at room temperature prior to DNA extraction.

TCRbeta CDR3 regions were amplified from genomic DNA using the immunoSEQ Assay, a bias-controlled multiplex PCR. The published analysis was carried out like this. The number of nucleated cells in each sample was estimated from the amplification of reference gene primers within the assay. Sequence reads were collapsed and filtered to measure the absolute abundance of every unique TCRbeta CDR3 rearrangement. For each sample, productive Simpson clonality was calculated by taking the square root of Simpson's diversity index across productive rearrangements. Imported from immuneACCESS, the table was reduced by TCRdb to in-frame sequences with V and J called. These copies leave out some clones; in studies compared against another copy, an unresolved V gene accounts for under half, and the cause of the remainder is not known. V and J calls and clone size are as listed in that table; D and trimming were resolved from the DNA. The sample table lists fewer than 350,000 clones, around 93% of them with a count of one. Of the sample, 2.8% is held by the ten largest clones.

The clonotype originates from a man in his forties or fifties who had been exposed to COVID-19. Rearrangement joined TRBV2 to TRBJ1-6, and 11 bases in between align with TRBD1. The sample consisted of PBMCs or T cells enriched from blood (not recorded which). The CDR3 region: CAGGQGAYNSPLHF. The DNA is as follows: TGTGCCGGAGGACAGGGGGCATATAATTCACCCCTCCACTTT.